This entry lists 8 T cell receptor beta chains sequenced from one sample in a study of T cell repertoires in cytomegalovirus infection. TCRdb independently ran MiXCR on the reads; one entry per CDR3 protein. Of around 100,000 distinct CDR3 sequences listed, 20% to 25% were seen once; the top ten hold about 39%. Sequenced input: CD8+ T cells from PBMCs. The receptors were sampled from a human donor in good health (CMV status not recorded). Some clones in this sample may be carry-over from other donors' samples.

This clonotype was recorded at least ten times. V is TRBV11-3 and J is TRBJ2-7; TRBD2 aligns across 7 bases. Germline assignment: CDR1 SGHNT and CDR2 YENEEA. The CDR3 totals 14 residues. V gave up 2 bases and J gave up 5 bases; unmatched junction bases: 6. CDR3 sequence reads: CASSLHGRPHEQYF. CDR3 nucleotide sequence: TGTGCCAGCAGCTTACACGGGAGGCCCCACGAGCAGTACTTC.

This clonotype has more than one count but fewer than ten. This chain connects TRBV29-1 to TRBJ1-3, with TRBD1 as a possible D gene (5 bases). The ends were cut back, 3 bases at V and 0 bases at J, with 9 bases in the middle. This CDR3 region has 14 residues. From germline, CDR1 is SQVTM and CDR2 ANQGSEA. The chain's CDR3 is CSVEAGPSGNTIYF. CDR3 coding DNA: TGCAGCGTTGAGGCAGGGCCCTCTGGAAACACCATATATTTT.

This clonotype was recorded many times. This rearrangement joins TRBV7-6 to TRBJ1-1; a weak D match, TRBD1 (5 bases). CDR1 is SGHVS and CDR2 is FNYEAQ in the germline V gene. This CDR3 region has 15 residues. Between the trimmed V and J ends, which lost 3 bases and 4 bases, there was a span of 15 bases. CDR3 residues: CASSFLAGWITEAFF. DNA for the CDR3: TGTGCCAGCAGCTTTCTGGCAGGGTGGATCACTGAAGCTTTCTTT.

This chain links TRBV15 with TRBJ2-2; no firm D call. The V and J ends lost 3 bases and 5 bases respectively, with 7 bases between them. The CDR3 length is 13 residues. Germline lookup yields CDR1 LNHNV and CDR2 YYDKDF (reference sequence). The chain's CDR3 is CATSRGSTGELFF. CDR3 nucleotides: TGTGCCACCAGCAGGGGCTCTACCGGGGAGCTGTTTTTT.

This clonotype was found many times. DNA of the CDR3: TGTGCCAGCAGCTCCATGACAGGGCCCAACACTGAAGCTTTCTTT. This gives the protein CASSSMTGPNTEAFF. The V call is TRBV7-9, the J call TRBJ1-1, with 7 positions matching TRBD1. The J segment lost 2 bases and the V segment lost 4 bases, leaving 7 bases of the junction unmatched. The V gene's germline CDR1 is SEHNR and CDR2 FQNEAQ (reference sequence). CDR3 length equals 15 residues.

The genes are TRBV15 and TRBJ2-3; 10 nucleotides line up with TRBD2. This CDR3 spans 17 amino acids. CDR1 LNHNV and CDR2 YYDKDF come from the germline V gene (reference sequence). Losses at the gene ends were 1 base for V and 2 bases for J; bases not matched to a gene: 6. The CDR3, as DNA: TGTGCCACCAGCAGAGTGGCTAGCGGGAGCCCCACAGATACGCAGTATTTT. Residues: CATSRVASGSPTDTQYF. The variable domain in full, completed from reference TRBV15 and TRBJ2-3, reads DAMVIQNPRYQVTQFGKPVTLSCSQTLNHNVMYWYQQKSSQAPKLLFHYYDKDFNNEADTPDNFQSRRPNTSFCFLDIRSPGLGDTAMYLCATSRVASGSPTDTQYFGPGTRLTVL.

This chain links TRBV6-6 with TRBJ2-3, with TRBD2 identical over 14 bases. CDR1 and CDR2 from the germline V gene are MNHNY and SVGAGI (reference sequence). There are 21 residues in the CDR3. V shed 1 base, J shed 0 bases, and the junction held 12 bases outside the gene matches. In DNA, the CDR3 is TGTGCCAGCAGTTACTGGACCCCCGGGACTAGCGGGGGCGATAGCACAGATACGCAGTATTTT. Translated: CASSYWTPGTSGGDSTDTQYF.

The CDR3 is CASSETRSYEQYF. In DNA form, the CDR3 reads TGTGCCAGCAGCGAGACTAGGTCCTACGAGCAGTACTTC. The chain is built from TRBV11-3 and TRBJ2-7, with a tentative D call TRBD2 (6 bases). In germline, CDR1 is SGHNT, CDR2 YENEEA. Trimming took off 5 bases at V and 1 base at J, with 9 bases between the two ends. There are 13 residues in the CDR3.